The TCR beta chain described here comes from a study of T-cell memory formation after mild COVID-19. Study-wide results and caveats: Clones from the second wave (peaking day 37) had unconfirmed SARS-CoV-2 specificity. CD4+ bias marked clones expanding day 15 to 37, unlike balanced contracting clones.

As to this clonotype: Its antigen remains unknown.

From the 5' RACE reads, TCRdb called clonotypes with MiXCR, one entry per CDR3 protein. The sample has more than 450,000 distinct CDR3 sequences; around 17% are singletons. Germline CDR1 and CDR2: SGHAT and FQNNGV. The CDR3 is 13 residues long. The V segment lost 11 bases and the J segment 11 bases; nucleotides outside the gene matches: 14. The TCR originated in an adult woman who had mild COVID-19 (a few samples of this study predate the infection). Cell type and time point are not known. Material for sequencing was PBMCs or a T cell subset sorted from them (not recorded which). The rearrangement links TRBV11-2 to TRBJ2-7; 11 nucleotides match TRBD2. CDR3 amino acids: CAGGLAGEELEYF. CDR3 DNA: TGTGCCGGAGGACTAGCGGGTGAAGAATTGGAGTACTTC.